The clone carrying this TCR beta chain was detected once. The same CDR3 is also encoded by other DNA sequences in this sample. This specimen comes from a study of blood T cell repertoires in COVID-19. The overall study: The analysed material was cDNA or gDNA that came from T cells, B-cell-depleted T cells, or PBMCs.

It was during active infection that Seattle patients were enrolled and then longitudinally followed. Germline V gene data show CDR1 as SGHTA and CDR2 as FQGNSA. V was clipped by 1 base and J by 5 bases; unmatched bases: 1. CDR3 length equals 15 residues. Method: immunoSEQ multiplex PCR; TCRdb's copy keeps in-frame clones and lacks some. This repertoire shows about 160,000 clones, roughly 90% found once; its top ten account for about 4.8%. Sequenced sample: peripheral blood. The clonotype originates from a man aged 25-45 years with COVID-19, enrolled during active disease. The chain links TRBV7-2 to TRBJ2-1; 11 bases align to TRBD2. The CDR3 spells CASSLGLAGNNEQFF. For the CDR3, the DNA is TGTGCCAGCAGCTTAGGACTAGCGGGGAACAATGAGCAGTTCTTC.